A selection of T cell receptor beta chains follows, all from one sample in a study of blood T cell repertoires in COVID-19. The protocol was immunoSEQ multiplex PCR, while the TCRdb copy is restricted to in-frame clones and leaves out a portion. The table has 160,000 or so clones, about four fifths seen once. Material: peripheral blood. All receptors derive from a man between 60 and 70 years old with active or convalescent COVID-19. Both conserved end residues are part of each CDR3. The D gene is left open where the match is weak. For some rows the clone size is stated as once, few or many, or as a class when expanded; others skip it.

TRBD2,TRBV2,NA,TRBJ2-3,CASSEGLAGDTQYF,TGTGCCAGCAGTGAAGGATTAGCGGGGGATACGCAGTATTTT
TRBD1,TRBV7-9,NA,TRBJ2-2,CASSFIWTGTGVTGELFF,TGTGCCAGCAGCTTTATATGGACCGGGACAGGGGTCACCGGGGAGCTGTTTTTT
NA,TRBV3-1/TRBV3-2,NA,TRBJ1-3,CASSQNSGGSGNTIYF,TGTGCCAGCAGCCAGAACTCCGGGGGCTCTGGAAACACCATATATTTT
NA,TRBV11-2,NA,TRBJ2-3,CASSLSTSTDTQYF,TGTGCCAGCAGCTTGTCCACTAGCACAGATACGCAGTATTTT
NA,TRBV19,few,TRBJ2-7,CASSIRQGSYEQYF,TGTGCCAGTAGTATCAGGCAGGGGTCCTACGAGCAGTACTTC
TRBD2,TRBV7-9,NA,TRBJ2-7,CASSLTSGVNEQYF,TGTGCCAGCAGCTTGACTAGCGGGGTGAACGAGCAGTACTTC
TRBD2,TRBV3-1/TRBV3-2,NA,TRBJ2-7,CASSQGGTTSPEQYF,TGTGCCAGCAGCCAGGGGGGGACTACCTCTCCCGAGCAGTACTTC
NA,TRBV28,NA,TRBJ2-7,CASSSPSPGQQYF,TGTGCCAGCAGTTCCCCCTCCCCTGGCCAACAGTACTTC
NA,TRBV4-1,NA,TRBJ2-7,CASSQKGAEGVFRRKSSYEQYF,TGCGCCAGCAGCCAGAAGGGCGCAGAGGGGGTGTTTCGACGGAAGAGCTCCTACGAGCAGTACTTC
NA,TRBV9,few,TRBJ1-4,CASSVMGGLGEKLFF,TGTGCCAGCAGCGTCATGGGGGGGCTAGGCGAAAAACTGTTTTTT
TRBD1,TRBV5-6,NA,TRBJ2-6,CASSRQGPLPGANVLTF,TGTGCCAGCAGCCGACAGGGTCCCCTCCCTGGGGCCAACGTCCTGACTTTC
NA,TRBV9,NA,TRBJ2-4,CASSLGMLGNIQYF,TGTGCCAGCAGCCTCGGGATGTTGGGAAACATTCAGTACTTC
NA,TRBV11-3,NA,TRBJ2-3,CASSFSSGTDTQYF,TGTGCCAGCAGCTTCTCTAGCGGCACAGATACGCAGTATTTT
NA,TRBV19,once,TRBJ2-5,CASSINRRVETQYF,TGTGCCAGTAGTATAAACCGTCGGGTTGAGACCCAGTACTTC
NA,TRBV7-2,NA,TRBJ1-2,CASSLAGGLLDGYTF,TGTGCCAGCAGCTTAGCGGGGGGGCTCTTGGATGGCTACACCTTC
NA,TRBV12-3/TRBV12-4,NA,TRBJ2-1,CASSFVGGQFF,TGTGCCAGCAGTTTCGTGGGAGGGCAGTTCTTC
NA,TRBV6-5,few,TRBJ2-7,CASSSKQSQGEQYF,TGTGCCAGCAGTTCTAAGCAATCGCAGGGCGAGCAGTACTTC
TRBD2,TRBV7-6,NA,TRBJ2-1,CASSLDSAGVGNEQFF,TGTGCCAGCAGCCTTGATAGCGCGGGAGTGGGCAATGAGCAGTTCTTC
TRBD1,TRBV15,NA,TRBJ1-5,CATSRDLRGQGEGNQPQHF,TGTGCCACCAGCAGAGATCTGCGGGGACAGGGGGAGGGCAATCAGCCCCAGCATTTT
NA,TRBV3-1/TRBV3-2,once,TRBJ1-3,CASSPKFSSVSGNTIYF,TGTGCCAGCAGCCCAAAGTTCTCCAGTGTCTCTGGAAACACCATATATTTT
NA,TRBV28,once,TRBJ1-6,CASSPPRDRLYNSPLHF,TGTGCCAGCAGCCCACCACGAGACAGACTCTATAATTCACCCCTCCACTTT
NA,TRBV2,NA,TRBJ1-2,CASKEGEAYGYTF,TGTGCCAGCAAAGAGGGAGAAGCCTATGGCTACACCTTC
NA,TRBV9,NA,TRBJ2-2,CASSGLIGELFF,TGTGCCAGCAGCGGACTGATCGGGGAGCTGTTTTTT